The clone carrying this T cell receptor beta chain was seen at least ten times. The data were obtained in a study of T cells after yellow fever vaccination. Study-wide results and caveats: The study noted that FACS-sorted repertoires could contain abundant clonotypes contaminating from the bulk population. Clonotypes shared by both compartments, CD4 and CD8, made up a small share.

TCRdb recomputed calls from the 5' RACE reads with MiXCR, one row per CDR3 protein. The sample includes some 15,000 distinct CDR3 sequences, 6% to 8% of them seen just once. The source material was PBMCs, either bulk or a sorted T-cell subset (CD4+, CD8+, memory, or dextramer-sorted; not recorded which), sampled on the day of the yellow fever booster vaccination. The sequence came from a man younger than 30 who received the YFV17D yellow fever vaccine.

In DNA, the CDR3 is TGCAGTGCTAAGGACGGGCCCAACGAGCAGTACGTC. Amino acids: CSAKDGPNEQYV. The rearrangement links TRBV20-1 to TRBJ2-7, with D uncertain. The CDR3 spans 12 residues. V was clipped by 4 bases and J by 5 bases, with 12 bases between them. CDR1 and CDR2 (germline): DFQATT, SNEGSKA (reference sequence).